This TCR beta chain was documented in a study of blood T cell repertoires in COVID-19. Overall study: Researchers got acute and convalescent COVID-19 samples from the United States, Italy and Spain. Sample material is recorded as cDNA or gDNA derived from T cells, B-cell-depleted T cells, or PBMCs.

As originally analysed: Nucleated cell counts were estimated from reference gene primer amplification. TCRdb's table, derived via immunoSEQ multiplex PCR, lists solely in-frame clones and lacks some. That table gives V, J and clone size, and the DNA gave D and trimming. Among 300,000 to 400,000 clones listed, about 87% were seen once. This CDR3 spans 16 amino acids. The V gene's germline CDR1 is SGHRS and CDR2 YFSETQ. V shed 4 bases and J 2 bases; nucleotides not matched to a gene: 6. Followed over time, Seattle patients had been enrolled while infection was active. V and J are TRBV5-1 and TRBJ1-3; 10 bases are shared with TRBD1. Source material: peripheral blood. The source of this sequence is a woman aged 30 to 39 with COVID-19, enrolled during active disease. In DNA form, the CDR3 reads TGCGCCAGCAGCGAGCCCGGGACAGGGGCTGGAAACACCATATATTTT. This translates into CASSEPGTGAGNTIYF. The full variable domain, with the rest looked up from reference TRBV5-1 and TRBJ1-3, is KAGVTQTPRYLIKTRGQQVTLSCSPISGHRSVSWYQQTPGQGLQFLFEYFSETQRNKGNFPGRFSGRQFSNSRSEMNVSTLELGDSALYLCASSEPGTGAGNTIYFGEGSWLTVV.